This T cell receptor (beta chain) was sequenced for a study of blood T cell repertoires in COVID-19. Turning to the study itself: There were acute and convalescent COVID-19 samples, and they came from the United States, Italy and Spain. From T cells, B-cell-depleted T cells, or PBMCs came the material, which was cDNA or gDNA.

Generated by immunoSEQ multiplex PCR, the TCRdb table keeps only in-frame clones and is missing some. The sample consists of roughly 56,000 clones, 85% to 90% of them appearing once. The CDR3 is made up of 14 amino acids. V was clipped by 1 base and J by 5 bases, with 11 bases between them. Per germline, CDR1 SEHNR and CDR2 FQNEAQ (reference sequence). The sequenced sample was peripheral blood. This TCR was sampled from a human donor in a cohort sampled during active COVID-19. The chain links TRBV7-9 to TRBJ1-1; D is uncertain. In DNA, the CDR3 is TGTGCCAGCAGCTTAGAGTGGGAGGCAACTGAAGCTTTCTTT. This translates into CASSLEWEATEAFF.